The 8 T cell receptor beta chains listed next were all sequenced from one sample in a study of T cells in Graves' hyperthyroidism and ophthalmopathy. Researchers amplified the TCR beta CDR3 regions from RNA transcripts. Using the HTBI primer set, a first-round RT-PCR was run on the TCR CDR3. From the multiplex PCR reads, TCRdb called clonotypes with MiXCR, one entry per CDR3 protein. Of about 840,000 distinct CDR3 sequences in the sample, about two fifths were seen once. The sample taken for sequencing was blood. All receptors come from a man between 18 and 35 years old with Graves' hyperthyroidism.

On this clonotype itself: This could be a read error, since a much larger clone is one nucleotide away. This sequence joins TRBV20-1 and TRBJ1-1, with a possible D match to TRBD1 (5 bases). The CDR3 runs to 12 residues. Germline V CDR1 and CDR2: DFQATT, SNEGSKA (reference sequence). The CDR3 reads CSLGGLNTGAFF. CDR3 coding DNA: TGCAGCCTGGGGGGATTGAACACTGGAGCTTTCTTT.

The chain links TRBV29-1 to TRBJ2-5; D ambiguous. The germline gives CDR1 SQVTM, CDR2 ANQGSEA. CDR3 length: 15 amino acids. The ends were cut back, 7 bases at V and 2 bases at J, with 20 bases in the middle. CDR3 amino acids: CSASDGWLPQETQYF. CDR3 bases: TGCAGCGCCTCTGATGGGTGGCTCCCACAAGAGACCCAGTACTTC. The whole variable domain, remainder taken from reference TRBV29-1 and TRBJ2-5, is SAVISQKPSRDICQRGTSLTIQCQVDSQVTMMFWYRQQPGQSLTLIATANQGSEATYESGFVIDKFPISRPNLTFSTLTVSNMSPEDSSIYLCSASDGWLPQETQYFGPGTRLLVL.

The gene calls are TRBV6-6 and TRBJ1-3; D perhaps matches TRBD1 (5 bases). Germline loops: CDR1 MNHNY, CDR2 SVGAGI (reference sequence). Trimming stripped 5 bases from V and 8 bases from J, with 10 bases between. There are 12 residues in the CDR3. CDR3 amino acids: CASSVRADTIYF. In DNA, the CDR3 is TGTGCCAGCAGTGTCAGGGCGGACACCATATATTTT.

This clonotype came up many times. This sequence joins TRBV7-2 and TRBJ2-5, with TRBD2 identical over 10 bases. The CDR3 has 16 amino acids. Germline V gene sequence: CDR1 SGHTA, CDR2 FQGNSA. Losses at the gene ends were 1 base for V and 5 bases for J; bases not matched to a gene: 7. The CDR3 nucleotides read TGTGCCAGCAGCTTAGGGAGCCTAGCGGGAGAGGAGACCCAGTACTTC. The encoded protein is CASSLGSLAGEETQYF.

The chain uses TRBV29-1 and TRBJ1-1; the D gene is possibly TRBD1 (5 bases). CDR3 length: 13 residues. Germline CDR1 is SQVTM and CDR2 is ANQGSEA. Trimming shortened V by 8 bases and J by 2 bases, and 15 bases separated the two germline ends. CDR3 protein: CSSLGPPNTEAFF. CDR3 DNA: TGCAGCAGCTTGGGGCCTCCTAACACTGAAGCTTTCTTT.

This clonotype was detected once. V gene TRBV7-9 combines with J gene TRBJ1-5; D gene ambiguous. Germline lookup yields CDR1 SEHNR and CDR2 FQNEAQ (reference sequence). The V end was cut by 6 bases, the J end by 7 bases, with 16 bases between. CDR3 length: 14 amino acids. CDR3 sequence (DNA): TGTGCCAGCAGTTTACTGGGATTGGGCCAGCCCCAGCATTTT. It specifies CASSLLGLGQPQHF. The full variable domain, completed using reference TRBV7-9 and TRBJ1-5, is DTGVSQNPRHKITKRGQNVTFRCDPISEHNRLYWYRQTLGQGPEFLTYFQNEAQLEKSRLLSDRFSAERPKGSFSTLEIQRTEQGDSAMYLCASSLLGLGQPQHFGDGTRLSIL.

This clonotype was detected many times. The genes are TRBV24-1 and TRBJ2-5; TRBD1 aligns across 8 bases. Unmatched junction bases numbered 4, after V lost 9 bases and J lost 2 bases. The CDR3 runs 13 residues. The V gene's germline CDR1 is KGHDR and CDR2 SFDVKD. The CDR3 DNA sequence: TGTGCCACCGGGGGGACAGGACAAGAGACCCAGTACTTC. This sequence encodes CATGGTGQETQYF.

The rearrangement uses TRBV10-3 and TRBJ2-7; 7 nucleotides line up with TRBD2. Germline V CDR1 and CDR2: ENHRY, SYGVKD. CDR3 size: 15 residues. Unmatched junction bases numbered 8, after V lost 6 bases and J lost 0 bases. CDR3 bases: TGTGCCATCAGGGCTTCTAGCGGTGCCTCCTACGAGCAGTACTTC. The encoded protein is CAIRASSGASYEQYF.